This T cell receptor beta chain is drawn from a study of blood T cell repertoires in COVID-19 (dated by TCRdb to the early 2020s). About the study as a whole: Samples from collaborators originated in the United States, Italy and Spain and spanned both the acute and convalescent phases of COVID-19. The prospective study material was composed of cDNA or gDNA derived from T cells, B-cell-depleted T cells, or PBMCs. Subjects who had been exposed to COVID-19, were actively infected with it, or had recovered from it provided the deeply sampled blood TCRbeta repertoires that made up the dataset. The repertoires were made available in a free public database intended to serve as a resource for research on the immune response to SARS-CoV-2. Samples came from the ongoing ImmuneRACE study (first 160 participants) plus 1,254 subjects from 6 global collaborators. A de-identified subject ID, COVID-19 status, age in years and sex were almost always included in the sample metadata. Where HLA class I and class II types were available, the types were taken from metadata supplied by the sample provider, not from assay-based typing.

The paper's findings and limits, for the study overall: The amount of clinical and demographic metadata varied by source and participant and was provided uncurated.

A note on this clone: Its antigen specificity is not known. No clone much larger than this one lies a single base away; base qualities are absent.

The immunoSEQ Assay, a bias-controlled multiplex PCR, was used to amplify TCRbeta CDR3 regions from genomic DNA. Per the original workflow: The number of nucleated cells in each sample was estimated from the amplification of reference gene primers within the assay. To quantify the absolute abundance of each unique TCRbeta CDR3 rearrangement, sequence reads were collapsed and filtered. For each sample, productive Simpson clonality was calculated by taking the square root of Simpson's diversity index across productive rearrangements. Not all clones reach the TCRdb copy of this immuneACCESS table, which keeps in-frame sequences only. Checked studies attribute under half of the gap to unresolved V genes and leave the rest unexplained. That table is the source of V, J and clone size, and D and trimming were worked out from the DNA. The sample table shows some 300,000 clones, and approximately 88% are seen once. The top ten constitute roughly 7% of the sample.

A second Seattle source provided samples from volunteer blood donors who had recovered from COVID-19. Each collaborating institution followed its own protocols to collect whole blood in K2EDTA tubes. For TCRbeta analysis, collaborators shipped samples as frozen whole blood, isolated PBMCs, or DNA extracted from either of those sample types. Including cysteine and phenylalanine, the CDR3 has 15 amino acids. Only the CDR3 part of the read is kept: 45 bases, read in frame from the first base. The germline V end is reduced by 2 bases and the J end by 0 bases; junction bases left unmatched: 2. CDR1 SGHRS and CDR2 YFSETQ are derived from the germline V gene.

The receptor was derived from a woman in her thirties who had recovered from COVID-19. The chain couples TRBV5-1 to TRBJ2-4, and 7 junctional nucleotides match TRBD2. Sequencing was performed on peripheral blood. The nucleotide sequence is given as TGCGCCAGCAGCTTCTGGGAGGGAGCCAAAAACATTCAGTACTTC. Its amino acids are CASSFWEGAKNIQYF.